This is a list of T cell receptor beta chains from one sample in a study of cytomegalovirus exposure and HLA in healthy donors. Some clones are missing from TCRdb's copy, which holds only in-frame ones; the method was immunoSEQ multiplex PCR. This repertoire shows 110,000 to 150,000 clones, over 60% found once; its top ten account for roughly 2.1%. The sample comprised PBMCs. The receptors stem from a man in his forties in good health and CMV-seronegative. Both conserved end residues are trimmed from each CDR3.

v_gene	j_gene	CDR3aa
TRBV27	TRBJ2-2	ASSPATPSGDTGELF
TRBV7-9	TRBJ2-1	ASSLGFANEQF
TRBV7-9	TRBJ2-7	SSSLGQGEQY
TRBV28	TRBJ1-4	ASSPLGVRVLTNEKLF
TRBV29-1	TRBJ2-1	SVEERDRYNEQF
TRBV2	TRBJ2-7	ASSEGLVSFSYEQY
TRBV30	TRBJ2-7	AWSPGQGLFEQY
TRBV2	TRBJ1-3	ASSGGNSGNTIY
TRBV7-2	TRBJ1-5	ASSLGPGDNQPQH
TRBV30	TRBJ1-3	AWNPGGFDTIY
TRBV5-1	TRBJ1-6	ASSMDRGSLGSPLH
TRBV7-9	TRBJ1-3	ASIPTGSGNTIY
TRBV6-5	TRBJ1-1	ASTPSGGREAF
TRBV5-1	TRBJ1-1	ASSLAEGRGNTEAF
TRBV15	TRBJ1-4	ATRKRQATNEKLF
TRBV10-1	TRBJ1-6	ASSELDRSSYNSPLH
TRBV7-9	TRBJ2-1	ASSTVSGRAANEQF
TRBV10-3	TRBJ1-5	AISEFPGDQPQH
TRBV19	TRBJ1-5	ASSIAPTRGRRQPQH
TRBV2	TRBJ1-1	ASSVSRGHVTEAF
TRBV5-1	TRBJ2-2	ASSPGLNTGELF
TRBV5-6	TRBJ1-1	ASSLPDYNTEAF
TRBV18	TRBJ2-2	ASTDSRINTGELF
TRBV6-5	TRBJ1-1	ASRYRGGTEAF
TRBV10-2	TRBJ2-5	ASSEASDRAQETQY
TRBV15	TRBJ2-1	ATSLAGVYNEQF
TRBV6-6	TRBJ1-1	ASSRARRVNTEAF
TRBV5-1	TRBJ2-1	ASSLDRGAYNEQF
TRBV9	TRBJ1-6	ASSVGGVNSPLH
TRBV4-3	TRBJ2-7	ASSQGPEQY
TRBV19	TRBJ2-4	ASTDRAAKNIQY
TRBV6-1	TRBJ1-2	ASSEAPGINYGYT
TRBV29-1	TRBJ1-5	SVGTDYQPQH
TRBV6-5	TRBJ1-4	ASSYSTGRNEKLF
TRBV5-1	TRBJ1-1	ASSLGGQVTEAF
TRBV30	.	AWTGGRDYEQY
TRBV10-2	TRBJ2-3	ASRLGGHGDTQY